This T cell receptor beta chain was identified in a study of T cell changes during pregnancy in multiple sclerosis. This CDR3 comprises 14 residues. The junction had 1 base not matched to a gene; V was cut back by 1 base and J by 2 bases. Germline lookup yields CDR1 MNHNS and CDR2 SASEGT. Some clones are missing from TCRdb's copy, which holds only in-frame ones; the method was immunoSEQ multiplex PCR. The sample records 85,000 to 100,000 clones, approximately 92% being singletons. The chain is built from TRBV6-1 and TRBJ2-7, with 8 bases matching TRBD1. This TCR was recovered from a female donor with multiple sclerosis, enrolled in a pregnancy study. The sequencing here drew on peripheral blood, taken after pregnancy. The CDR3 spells CASSEGTGTYEQYF. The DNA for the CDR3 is TGTGCCAGCAGTGAAGGGACAGGGACCTACGAGCAGTACTTC.